This is a list of T cell receptor beta chains from one sample in a study of blood T cell repertoires in COVID-19. Method: immunoSEQ multiplex PCR; TCRdb's copy keeps in-frame clones and lacks some. The sample records some 250,000 clones, about 68% being singletons. Sequenced sample: peripheral blood. These receptors were obtained from a woman older than 75 with acute or convalescent COVID-19. Each CDR3 is given with its conserved first and last residue. D genes are given only for firm matches. Where a row states a size, it is once, few, many or the class of an expanded clone; other rows omit it.

d_gene	v_gene	abundance	j_gene	CDR3aa	CDR3nt
TRBD1	TRBV7-9	.	TRBJ2-5	CASSFQQGTTLNPQETQYF	TGTGCCAGCAGCTTTCAACAGGGGACGACTCTAAACCCACAAGAGACCCAGTACTTC
.	TRBV3-1/TRBV3-2	few	TRBJ1-6	CASSHSGTNSPLHF	TGTGCCAGCAGCCACTCGGGTACCAATTCACCCCTCCACTTT
.	TRBV30	.	TRBJ2-7	CAWGQYARSYEQYF	TGTGCCTGGGGACAGTACGCCCGATCCTACGAGCAGTACTTC
TRBD2	TRBV5-5	few	TRBJ2-3	CASSLVGTSGSSDTQYF	TGTGCCAGCAGCTTAGTCGGGACTAGCGGGAGTTCAGATACGCAGTATTTT
.	TRBV19	many	TRBJ1-1	CASNPTSGGITEAFF	TGTGCCAGTAACCCAACCTCCGGGGGGATCACTGAAGCTTTCTTT
TRBD1	TRBV6-1	.	TRBJ2-5	CASSENRGQWETQYF	TGTGCCAGCAGTGAGAATAGGGGGCAGTGGGAGACCCAGTACTTC
.	TRBV6-2/TRBV6-3	.	TRBJ2-7	CASSPGQPYEQYF	TGTGCCAGCAGCCCGGGACAACCCTACGAGCAGTACTTC
.	TRBV24-1	.	TRBJ1-3	CATSVEGSGNTIYF	TGTGCCACCAGTGTGGAGGGTTCGGGAAACACCATATATTTT
TRBD1	TRBV6-1	.	TRBJ1-1	CASRQQGVNTEAFF	TGTGCCAGCAGACAACAGGGGGTGAACACTGAAGCTTTCTTT
TRBD2	TRBV5-1	many	TRBJ2-5	CASSLAYTGGGQETQYF	TGCGCCAGCAGCTTGGCCTACACGGGAGGGGGTCAAGAGACCCAGTACTTC
.	TRBV4-3	.	TRBJ2-6	CASSRGSGANVLTF	TGCGCCAGCTCCCGGGGCTCTGGGGCCAACGTCCTGACTTTC
TRBD1	TRBV6-5	few	TRBJ2-2	CASSLDRPNTGELFF	TGTGCCAGCAGTTTGGACAGGCCGAACACCGGGGAGCTGTTTTTT
.	TRBV15	.	TRBJ1-4	CATSRAERKGEKLFF	TGTGCCACCAGTAGAGCCGAGCGGAAAGGCGAAAAACTGTTTTTT
.	TRBV3-1/TRBV3-2	.	TRBJ2-7	CASSRLGGPDYEQYF	TGTGCCAGCAGCCGATTAGGCGGGCCCGACTACGAGCAGTACTTC
.	TRBV4-1	.	TRBJ1-5	CASSQQIGQQTYQPQHF	TGCGCCAGCAGCCAACAGATAGGACAGCAAACCTATCAGCCCCAGCATTTT
.	TRBV12-3/TRBV12-4	.	TRBJ1-2	CASSSSGSYTF	TGTGCCAGCAGTTCTTCAGGATCATACACCTTC
.	TRBV6-6	.	TRBJ1-2	CASNLPAPGYGYTF	TGTGCCAGCAACCTCCCCGCGCCCGGCTATGGCTACACCTTC
.	TRBV9	.	TRBJ2-3	CASSVTISTDTQYF	TGTGCCAGCAGCGTGACAATAAGCACAGATACGCAGTATTTT
TRBD1	TRBV6-6	once	TRBJ1-5	CASSYSTGSNQPQHF	TGTGCCAGCAGTTACTCGACAGGGAGCAATCAGCCCCAGCATTTT
.	TRBV10-3	.	TRBJ1-5	CAISDLDRQPQHF	TGTGCCATCAGTGACCTTGACAGACAGCCCCAGCATTTT
.	TRBV2	.	TRBJ2-1	CASSSLIDNEQFF	TGTGCCAGCAGTAGTCTAATTGACAATGAGCAGTTCTTC
TRBD2	TRBV2	.	TRBJ2-3	CASSKGTSGSYPDTQYF	TGTGCCAGCAGTAAGGGGACTAGCGGGAGTTATCCAGATACGCAGTATTTT
.	TRBV14	.	TRBJ1-6	CASSQNGGLSPLHF	TGTGCCAGCAGCCAAAACGGGGGTTTGTCACCCCTCCACTTT
.	TRBV5-1	.	TRBJ1-2	CASSLEALRADGYTF	TGCGCCAGCAGCTTGGAAGCCCTCCGAGCGGATGGCTACACCTTC
TRBD1	TRBV6-5	.	TRBJ1-2	CASGGDRAYGYTF	TGTGCCAGCGGGGGAGACAGGGCCTATGGCTACACCTTC
.	TRBV5-1	.	TRBJ2-2	CASSFYTSAAGELFF	TGCGCCAGCAGCTTCTATACCTCAGCGGCCGGGGAGCTGTTTTTT
.	TRBV19	.	TRBJ1-4	CASSRGFATNEKLFF	TGTGCCAGTAGCCGCGGGTTCGCAACTAATGAAAAACTGTTTTTT
TRBD1	TRBV27	.	TRBJ2-7	CASSSRRGQDTYEQYF	TGTGCCAGCAGCTCTCGAAGGGGACAGGACACCTACGAGCAGTACTTC
TRBD1	TRBV7-9	.	TRBJ1-1	CASSLAVGQGSEAFF	TGTGCCAGCAGCTTAGCAGTGGGACAGGGCTCTGAAGCTTTCTTT
.	TRBV5-6	.	TRBJ1-5	CASSLGAAHNQPQHF	TGTGCCAGCAGCTTGGGGGCTGCCCACAATCAGCCCCAGCATTTT
.	TRBV15	.	TRBJ2-7	CATSRDNYEQYF	TGTGCCACCAGCAGGGACAACTACGAGCAGTACTTC
.	TRBV6-1	once	TRBJ1-1	CASSEAGGDTEAFF	TGTGCCAGCAGTGAAGCAGGGGGGGACACTGAAGCTTTCTTT
.	TRBV5-1	.	TRBJ2-7	CASSLEQGLTYEQYF	TGCGCCAGCAGCTTGGAGCAGGGCCTAACCTACGAGCAGTACTTC
TRBD2	TRBV5-4	few	TRBJ2-5	CASSRGTSGGLGGTQYF	TGTGCCAGCAGCCGCGGGACTAGCGGGGGGTTAGGGGGGACCCAGTACTTC
.	TRBV2	once	TRBJ1-6	CASRAETGSPLHF	TGTGCCAGCAGGGCGGAGACGGGTTCACCCCTCCACTTT
TRBD1	TRBV3-1/TRBV3-2	.	TRBJ1-6	CASSQGGQGDRSPLHF	TGTGCCAGCAGCCAAGGCGGACAGGGGGACAGGTCACCCCTCCACTTT
TRBD1	TRBV5-1	.	TRBJ1-2	CASSLASSRDRVENYGYTF	TGCGCCAGCAGCTTGGCCTCGTCCCGGGACAGGGTGGAGAACTATGGCTACACCTTC
TRBD2	TRBV3-1/TRBV3-2	.	TRBJ2-1	CASSQQAGVFF	TGTGCCAGCAGCCAGCAAGCGGGGGTGTTCTTC
.	TRBV4-1	.	TRBJ1-6	CASSQDRGQNLSPLHF	TGCGCCAGCAGCCAAGATCGTGGGCAGAACCTTTCACCCCTCCACTTT
.	TRBV19	.	TRBJ1-5	CASSGDIIRDQPQHF	TGTGCCAGTAGTGGGGACATAATACGCGATCAGCCCCAGCATTTT
.	TRBV6-6	.	TRBJ1-1	CASSYSDSGQEAFF	TGTGCCAGCAGTTACTCAGACAGTGGGCAGGAAGCTTTCTTT
.	TRBV4-3	.	TRBJ2-3	CASSQEAAASTDTQYF	TGCGCCAGCAGCCAAGAAGCTGCCGCTAGCACAGATACGCAGTATTTT
.	TRBV29-1	.	TRBJ1-4	CSVRTAMSEKLFF	TGCAGCGTTAGGACAGCAATGAGTGAAAAACTGTTTTTT
.	TRBV24-1	few	TRBJ2-1	CATGDRSYNEQFF	TGTGCCACCGGAGATCGCTCCTACAATGAGCAGTTCTTC
TRBD1	TRBV11-2	.	TRBJ1-1	CASSSRTGMNTEAFF	TGTGCCAGCAGCTCCAGGACAGGGATGAACACTGAAGCTTTCTTT
TRBD1	TRBV5-6	once	TRBJ1-4	CASSLRGLRNEKLFF	TGTGCCAGCAGCCTAAGGGGGCTTCGGAATGAAAAACTGTTTTTT
TRBD1	TRBV29-1	.	TRBJ1-1	CSAKGQGYTEAFF	TGCAGCGCCAAGGGACAGGGATATACTGAAGCTTTCTTT
.	TRBV25-1	.	TRBJ2-5	CASSESRTVANQETQYF	TGTGCCAGCAGTGAATCGCGGACAGTAGCGAATCAAGAGACCCAGTACTTC
TRBD2	TRBV4-3	.	TRBJ2-1	CASSHYPPSGGAYYNEQFF	TGCGCCAGCAGCCACTACCCGCCTAGCGGGGGGGCCTACTACAATGAGCAGTTCTTC
TRBD1	TRBV5-1	.	TRBJ2-2	CASSQTGDTGELFF	TGCGCCAGCAGTCAGACAGGGGACACCGGGGAGCTGTTTTTT
.	TRBV19	few	TRBJ1-5	CASSISRDSNQPQHF	TGTGCCAGTAGTATCTCGAGGGATAGCAATCAGCCCCAGCATTTT
TRBD1	TRBV14	.	TRBJ2-7	CASSRLTGGYEQYF	TGTGCCAGCAGCCGACTGACAGGGGGCTACGAGCAGTACTTC
.	TRBV19	.	TRBJ1-4	CAAGGARGHEKLFF	TGTGCCGCCGGTGGGGCGAGAGGACATGAAAAACTGTTTTTT
.	TRBV5-4	once	TRBJ1-6	CASRRGSKNSPLHF	TGTGCCAGCAGGCGGGGCAGCAAAAATTCACCCCTCCACTTT
.	TRBV15	once	TRBJ2-7	CATSRDRPPGQLASSYEQYF	TGTGCCACCAGCAGAGATCGGCCCCCGGGACAGCTAGCGTCCTCCTACGAGCAGTACTTC
.	TRBV15	.	TRBJ2-1	CATSRDIGGTRNEQFF	TGTGCCACCAGCAGAGATATCGGCGGGACCAGGAATGAGCAGTTCTTC
TRBD1	TRBV10-3	.	TRBJ1-2	CAISLTGGNYGYTF	TGTGCCATCAGCCTGACAGGGGGCAACTATGGCTACACCTTC
TRBD1	TRBV6-6	few	TRBJ2-7	CASRPQGLVYEQYF	TGTGCCAGCAGGCCACAGGGGTTGGTCTACGAGCAGTACTTC
.	TRBV6-5	.	TRBJ2-7	CASSYQGTNEQYF	TGTGCCAGCAGTTACCAGGGAACAAACGAGCAGTACTTC
TRBD2	TRBV4-2	once	TRBJ2-1	CASSQGGGGRTYNEQFF	TGTGCCAGCAGCCAAGGGGGGGGAGGGAGAACCTACAATGAGCAGTTCTTC